This T cell receptor (beta chain) was sequenced in a study of Ad26.COV2.S vaccination and SARS-CoV-2 variants. Study details: Donor allocation was to the COV1001 Ad26.COV2.S trial arm. In the study, Ad26.COV2.S was injected intramuscularly once, or twice 56 days apart.

As to treatment: some 20 received Ad26.COV2.S at low or high dose, single or two shots; about 5 received placebo; per-sample allocation not given. Specimen acquisition occurred on day 63 following the initial vaccine or placebo injection. Note on this clone: Its antigen is unknown.

The V gene lost 2 bases and the J gene lost 8 bases, with 12 bases spanning the gap. This CDR3 has 13 amino acids. Germline values: CDR1 LGHDT, CDR2 YNNKEL (reference sequence). The repertoire was sequenced with immunoSEQ multiplex PCR; TCRdb's copy has only in-frame clones and lacks some. The table has around 400,000 clones, 89% seen once. Study results and limitations: People given the vaccine had a wider spike-specific TCR breadth than placebo recipients did.

This chain connects TRBV3-1 (or the pseudogene TRBV3-2) to TRBJ1-2; no definite D call. Sequenced here: peripheral blood, sampled in a trial of Ad26.COV2.S vaccine versus placebo. The receptor was derived from a person between 18 and 65 years old who received the Ad26.COV2.S COVID-19 vaccine or a placebo. CDR3 residues: CASSQLLDRGYTF. The CDR3 bases are TGTGCCAGCAGCCAACTTCTGGATCGGGGCTACACCTTC.